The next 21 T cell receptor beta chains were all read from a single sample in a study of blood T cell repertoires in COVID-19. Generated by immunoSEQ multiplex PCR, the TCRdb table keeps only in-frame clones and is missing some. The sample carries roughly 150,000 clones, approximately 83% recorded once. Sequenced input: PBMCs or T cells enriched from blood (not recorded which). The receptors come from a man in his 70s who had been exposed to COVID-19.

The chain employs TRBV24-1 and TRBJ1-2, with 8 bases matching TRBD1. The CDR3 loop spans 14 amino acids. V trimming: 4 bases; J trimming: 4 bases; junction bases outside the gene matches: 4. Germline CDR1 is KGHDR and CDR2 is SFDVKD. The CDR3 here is CATSEDRVGYGYTF. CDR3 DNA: TGTGCCACCAGTGAGGACAGGGTTGGCTATGGCTACACCTTC.

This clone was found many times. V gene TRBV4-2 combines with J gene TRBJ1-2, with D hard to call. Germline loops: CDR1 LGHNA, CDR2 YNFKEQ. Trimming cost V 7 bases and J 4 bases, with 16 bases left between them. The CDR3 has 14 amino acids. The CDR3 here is CASTPSIGVYGYTF. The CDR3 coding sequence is TGTGCCAGCACCCCCTCTATCGGGGTCTATGGCTACACCTTC.

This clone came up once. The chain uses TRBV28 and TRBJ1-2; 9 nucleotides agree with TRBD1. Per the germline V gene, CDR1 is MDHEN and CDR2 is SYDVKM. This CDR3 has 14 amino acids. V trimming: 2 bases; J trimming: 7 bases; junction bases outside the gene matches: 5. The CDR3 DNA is TGTGCCAGCAGTTTAGGACAGGGGTTTGGTGGCTACACCTTC. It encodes CASSLGQGFGGYTF.

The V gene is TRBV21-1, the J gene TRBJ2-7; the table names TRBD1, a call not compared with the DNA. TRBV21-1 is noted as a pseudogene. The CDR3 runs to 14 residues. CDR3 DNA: TGTGCCAGCAGATCTCCGGGACAGGGCTACGAGCAGTACTTC. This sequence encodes CASRSPGQGYEQYF.

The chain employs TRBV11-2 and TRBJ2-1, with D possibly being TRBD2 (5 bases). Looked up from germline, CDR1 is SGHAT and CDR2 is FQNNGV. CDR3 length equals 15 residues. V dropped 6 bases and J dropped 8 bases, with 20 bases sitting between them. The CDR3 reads CASRGPGSRSDEQFF. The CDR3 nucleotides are TGTGCCAGCAGGGGCCCGGGATCGAGGAGCGATGAGCAGTTCTTC.

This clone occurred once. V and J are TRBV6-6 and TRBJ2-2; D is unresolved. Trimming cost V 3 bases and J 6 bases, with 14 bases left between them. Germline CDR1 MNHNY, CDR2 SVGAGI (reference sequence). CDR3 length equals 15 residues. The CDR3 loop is CASSYREVAAGELFF. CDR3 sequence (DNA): TGTGCCAGCAGTTATCGAGAGGTGGCCGCCGGGGAGCTGTTTTTT.

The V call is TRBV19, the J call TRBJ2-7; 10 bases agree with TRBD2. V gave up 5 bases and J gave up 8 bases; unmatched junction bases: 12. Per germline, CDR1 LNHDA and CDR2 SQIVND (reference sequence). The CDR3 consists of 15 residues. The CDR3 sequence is CASSPIAGGAVQQYF. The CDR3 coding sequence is TGTGCCAGTAGTCCCATAGCGGGGGGTGCAGTTCAGCAGTACTTC. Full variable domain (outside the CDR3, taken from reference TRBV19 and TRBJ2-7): DGGITQSPKYLFRKEGQNVTLSCEQNLNHDAMYWYRQDPGQGLRLIYYSQIVNDFQKGDIAEGYSVSREKKESFPLTVTSAQKNPTAFYLCASSPIAGGAVQQYFGPGTRLTVT.

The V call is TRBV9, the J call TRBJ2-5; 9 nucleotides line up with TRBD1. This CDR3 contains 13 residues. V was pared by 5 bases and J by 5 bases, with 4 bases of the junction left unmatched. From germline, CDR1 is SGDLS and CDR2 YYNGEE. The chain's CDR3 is CASSKGQGETQYF. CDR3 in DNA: TGTGCCAGCAGTAAAGGACAGGGGGAGACCCAGTACTTC. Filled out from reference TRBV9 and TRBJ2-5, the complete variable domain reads DSGVTQTPKHLITATGQRVTLRCSPRSGDLSVYWYQQSLDQGLQFLIQYYNGEERAKGNILERFSAQQFPDLHSELNLSSLELGDSALYFCASSKGQGETQYFGPGTRLLVL.

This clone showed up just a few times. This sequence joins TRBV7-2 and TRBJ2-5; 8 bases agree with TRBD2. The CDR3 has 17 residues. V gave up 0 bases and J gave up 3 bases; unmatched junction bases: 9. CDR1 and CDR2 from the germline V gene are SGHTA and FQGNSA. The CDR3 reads CASSLATSGPLEETQYF. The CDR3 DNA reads TGTGCCAGCAGCTTAGCAACTAGCGGTCCCCTTGAAGAGACCCAGTACTTC. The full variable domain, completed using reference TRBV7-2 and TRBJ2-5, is GAGVSQSPSNKVTEKGKDVELRCDPISGHTALYWYRQSLGQGLEFLIYFQGNSAPDKSGLPSDRFSAERTGGSVSTLTIQRTQQEDSAVYLCASSLATSGPLEETQYFGPGTRLLVL.

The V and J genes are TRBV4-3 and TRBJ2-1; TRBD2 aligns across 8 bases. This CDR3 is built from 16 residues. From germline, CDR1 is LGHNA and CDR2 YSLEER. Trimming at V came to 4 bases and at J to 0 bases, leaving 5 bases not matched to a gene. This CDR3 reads CASSRTSGSSYNEQFF. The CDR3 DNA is TGCGCCAGCAGCCGTACCAGCGGGAGCTCCTACAATGAGCAGTTCTTC.

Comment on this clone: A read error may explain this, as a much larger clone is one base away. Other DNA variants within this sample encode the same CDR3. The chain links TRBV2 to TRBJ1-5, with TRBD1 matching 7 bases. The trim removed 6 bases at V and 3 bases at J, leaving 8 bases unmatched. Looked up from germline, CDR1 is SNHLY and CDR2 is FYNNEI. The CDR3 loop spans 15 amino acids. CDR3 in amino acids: CASRDRDSPNQPQHF. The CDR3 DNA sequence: TGTGCCAGCAGGGACCGGGACAGTCCCAATCAGCCCCAGCATTTT.

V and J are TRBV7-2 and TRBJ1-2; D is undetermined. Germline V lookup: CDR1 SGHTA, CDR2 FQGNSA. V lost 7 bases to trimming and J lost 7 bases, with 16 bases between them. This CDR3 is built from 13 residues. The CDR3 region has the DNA TGTGCCAGCACCCGGCCCCCAGGTGCTGGCTACACCTTC. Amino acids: CASTRPPGAGYTF.

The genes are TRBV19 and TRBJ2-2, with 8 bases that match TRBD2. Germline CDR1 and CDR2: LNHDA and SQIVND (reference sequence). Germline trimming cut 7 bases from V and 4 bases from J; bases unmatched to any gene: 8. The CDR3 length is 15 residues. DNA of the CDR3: TGTGCCAGTAAAAGCGGGGGTATCGGCACCGGGGAGCTGTTTTTT. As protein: CASKSGGIGTGELFF.

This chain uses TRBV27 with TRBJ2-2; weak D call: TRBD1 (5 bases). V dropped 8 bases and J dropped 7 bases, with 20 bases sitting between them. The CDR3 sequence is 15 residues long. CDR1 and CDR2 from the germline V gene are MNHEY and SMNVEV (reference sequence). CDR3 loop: CASCKNGRESGELFF. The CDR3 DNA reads TGTGCCAGCTGTAAAAATGGCAGGGAAAGCGGGGAGCTGTTTTTT.

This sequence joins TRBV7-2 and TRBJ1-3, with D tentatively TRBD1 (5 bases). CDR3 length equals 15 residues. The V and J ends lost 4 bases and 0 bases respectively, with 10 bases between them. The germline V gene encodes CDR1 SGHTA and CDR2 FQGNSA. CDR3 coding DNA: TGTGCCAGCAGCTCCTGGGGGGGCTCTGGAAACACCATATATTTT. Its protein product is CASSSWGGSGNTIYF.

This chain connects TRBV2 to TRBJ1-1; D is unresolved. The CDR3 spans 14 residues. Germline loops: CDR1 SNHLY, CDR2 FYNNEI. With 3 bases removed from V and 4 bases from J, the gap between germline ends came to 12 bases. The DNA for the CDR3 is TGTGCCAGCAGTGAGGCGGGAGAGGTCACTGAAGCTTTCTTT. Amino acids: CASSEAGEVTEAFF.

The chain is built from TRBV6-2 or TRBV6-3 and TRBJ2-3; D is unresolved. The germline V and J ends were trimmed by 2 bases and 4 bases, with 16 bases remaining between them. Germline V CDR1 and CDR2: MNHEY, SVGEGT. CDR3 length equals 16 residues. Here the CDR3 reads CASSYPLSGVPDTQYF. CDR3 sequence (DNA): TGTGCCAGCAGTTACCCCCTGAGTGGAGTGCCAGATACGCAGTATTTT.

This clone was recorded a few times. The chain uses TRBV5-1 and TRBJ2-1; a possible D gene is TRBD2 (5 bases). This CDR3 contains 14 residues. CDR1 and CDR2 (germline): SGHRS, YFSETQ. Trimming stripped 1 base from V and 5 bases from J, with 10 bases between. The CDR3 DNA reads TGCGCCAGCAGCTTGAGGTCTAGCAACAATGAGCAGTTCTTC. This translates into CASSLRSSNNEQFF.

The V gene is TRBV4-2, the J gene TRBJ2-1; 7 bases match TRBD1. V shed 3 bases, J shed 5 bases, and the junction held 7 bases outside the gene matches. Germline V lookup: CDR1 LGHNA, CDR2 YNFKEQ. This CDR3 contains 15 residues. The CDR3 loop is CASSQVNRGNNEQFF. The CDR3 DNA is TGTGCCAGCAGCCAGGTAAACAGGGGTAACAATGAGCAGTTCTTC.

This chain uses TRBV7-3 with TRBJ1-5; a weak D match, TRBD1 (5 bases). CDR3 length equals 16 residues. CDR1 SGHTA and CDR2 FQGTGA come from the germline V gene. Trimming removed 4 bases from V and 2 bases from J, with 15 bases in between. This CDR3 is CASSSPGGSCNQPQHF. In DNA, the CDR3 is TGTGCCAGCAGCTCCCCGGGGGGATCTTGCAATCAGCCCCAGCATTTT.

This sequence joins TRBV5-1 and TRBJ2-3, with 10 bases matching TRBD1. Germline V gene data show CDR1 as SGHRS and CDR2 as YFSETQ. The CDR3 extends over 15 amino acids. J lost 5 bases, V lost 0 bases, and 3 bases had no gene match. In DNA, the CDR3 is TGCGCCAGCAGCTTGGGACAGGGGGCGGGAGATACGCAGTATTTT. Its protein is CASSLGQGAGDTQYF.